This T cell receptor beta chain stems from a study of blood T cell repertoires in COVID-19. Across the whole study: Some COVID-19 samples were acute and others convalescent; all came from the United States, Italy and Spain. Sources were T cells, B-cell-depleted T cells, or PBMCs; the material itself was cDNA or gDNA.

This CDR3 contains 14 residues. Per the germline V gene, CDR1 is MNHEY and CDR2 is SVGAGI. V trimming: 6 bases; J trimming: 3 bases; junction bases outside the gene matches: 3. Study processing details: Nucleated cell counts were estimated from reference gene primer amplification. Method: immunoSEQ multiplex PCR; TCRdb's copy keeps in-frame clones and lacks some. That table gives V, J and clone size, and the DNA gave D and trimming. The sample consists of 80,000 or so clones, roughly 86% of them appearing once. This TCR was sampled from a woman aged 60-75 years with acute or convalescent COVID-19. Sequenced material: peripheral blood. The chain combines TRBV6-5 with TRBJ1-1; 11 bases fit TRBD1. The CDR3 nucleotides are TGTGCCAGCAGGGACAGGGGGCGCGACACTGAAGCTTTCTTT. Its protein product is CASRDRGRDTEAFF.